A single TCR beta chain is shown here with its context. Its binding antigen is unknown. No much larger clone exists at a distance of one base, and base qualities are not known. Whole blood was collected in K2EDTA tubes by collaborating institutions according to the institutions' own protocols. For TCRbeta analysis, collaborator samples were shipped as frozen whole blood, as isolated PBMCs, or as DNA extracted from either sample type. The immunoSEQ Assay, a bias-controlled multiplex PCR, was used to amplify TCRbeta CDR3 regions from genomic DNA. Turning to the authors' computational methods: Within the assay, amplification of reference gene primers was used to estimate how many nucleated cells each sample contained. To quantify the absolute abundance of each unique TCRbeta CDR3 rearrangement, sequence reads were collapsed and filtered. Productive Simpson clonality was computed per sample as the square root of Simpson's diversity index over productive rearrangements. Here the immuneACCESS table is served through TCRdb, limited to in-frame sequences with V and J called. Missing clones are a known gap in these copies; in checked studies unresolved V genes cover under half, and the rest lacks a known reason. For V, J and clone size, that table is used; D and trimming come from the DNA. This sample gives 85,000 to 90,000 clones in total; around 86% of them show up just once. In total, the top ten clones hold 25% of the sample.

The entry originates in a study of blood T cell repertoires in COVID-19 (dated by TCRdb to the early 2020s). Looking at the study overall: Samples from collaborators originated in the United States, Italy and Spain and spanned both the acute and convalescent phases of COVID-19. Where available, HLA class I and class II types were taken from metadata supplied by the sample provider and were not determined by assay-based typing. The repertoires were released in a freely available public database meant as a resource for research on the immune response to SARS-CoV-2. The samples were drawn from two sources: the first 160 participants of the ongoing ImmuneRACE study, and over 950 subjects contributed by 6 global collaborators. The material from the prospective study consisted of cDNA or gDNA derived from T cells, B-cell-depleted T cells, or PBMCs. Subjects who had been exposed to COVID-19, were actively infected with it, or had recovered from it provided the deeply sampled blood TCRbeta repertoires that made up the dataset. Sample metadata almost always included a de-identified subject ID, COVID-19 status, age in years and sex.

Study-level results and caveats: Clinical and demographic metadata were provided uncurated, with the amount varying by source and participant.

The CDR3, cysteine through phenylalanine, is 14 amino acids long. Of all the DNA, just the CDR3 is kept, 42 bases in frame from base 1. Cut back by 4 bases and 7 bases, the V and J ends lie 15 bases apart. For CDR1 and CDR2, the germline V gene (reference sequence) lists SGHNT and YYREEE. The chain couples TRBV5-4 to TRBJ2-1; matching of 6 bases hints at TRBD1 as the D gene. Sequencing was done on a sample of peripheral blood. The sequence derives from a human donor in a cohort sampled during active COVID-19. The CDR3 protein is CASSLVAGANEQFF. The nucleotide sequence reads as follows: TGTGCCAGCAGCCTGGTGGCAGGGGCAAATGAGCAGTTCTTC.